This T cell receptor (beta chain) stems from a study of sequential checkpoint blockade in melanoma. Study at large: Both treatment sequences were followed by maintenance nivolumab.

The CDR3 loop spans 14 amino acids. V dropped 1 base and J dropped 2; count of bases not matched to a gene: 0. Germline lookup yields CDR1 LGHNA and CDR2 YNFKEQ. Profiling relied on immunoSEQ multiplex PCR, and the TCRdb table lists in-frame clones only, not all of them. The repertoire holds about 5,100 clones, with 60% to 80% as singletons. Treatment indicated: randomized to nivolumab then ipilimumab (arm A) or the reverse (arm B). None of the patients previously received DNA-damaging chemotherapy. From thawed PBMCs, live CD3+CD8+ cells negative for CD19 and CD56 were sorted. This sequence joins TRBV4-2 and TRBJ2-5; 8 bases line up with TRBD2. This receptor was taken from a human patient with melanoma. Some clones in this sample may be carry-over from other donors' samples. The specimen comprised CD8+ T cells sorted from blood (inferred from file names), sampled from a patient given nivolumab and ipilimumab in sequence. The CDR3 region has the DNA TGTGCCAGCAGCCAAGCGGGGGGGCAAGAGACCCAGTACTTC. This encodes CASSQAGGQETQYF.